The 21 T cell receptor beta chains presented below share a single source sample, sequenced in a study of OX40 agonist ivuxolimab in advanced cancers. Sequencing was performed with immunoSEQ multiplex PCR; in TCRdb, only in-frame clones are kept and a portion is missing. The sample lists over 10,000 clones; about 75% were seen once. The sample was CD4+ or CD8+ T cells sorted from blood, taken in a trial of the OX40 agonist ivuxolimab. The receptors here all came from an adult with an advanced solid tumor such as melanoma, head and neck, liver or kidney cancer.

The chain links TRBV9 to TRBJ1-5; possible D gene TRBD1, 6 bases. The CDR3 sequence is 13 residues long. Per the germline V gene, CDR1 is SGDLS and CDR2 is YYNGEE. Deletions cut 0 bases from V and 12 bases from J, with 13 bases between. DNA for the CDR3: TGTGCCAGCAGCGTAGATGAGGGACACAGCCAGCATTTT. Translated, it gives CASSVDEGHSQHF.

The chain combines TRBV7-6 with TRBJ2-5, with 13 bases matching TRBD2. The V and J ends lost 2 bases and 5 bases, in that order; junction bases with no gene match: 5. The germline V gene encodes CDR1 SGHVS and CDR2 FNYEAQ. The length of the CDR3 is 16 residues. The CDR3 coding sequence is TGTGCCAGCAGCTTATGGACTAGCGGGAGTGGGGAGACCCAGTACTTC. Its translation: CASSLWTSGSGETQYF.

The chain carries TRBV7-2 and TRBJ2-2, with 7 bases lining up with TRBD2. CDR3 length: 17 amino acids. The trim removed 5 bases at V and 5 bases at J, leaving 14 bases unmatched. The V gene's germline CDR1 is SGHTA and CDR2 FQGNSA. CDR3 region: CASSRAGGGRRTGELFF. The DNA for the CDR3 is TGTGCCAGCAGCCGCGCTGGTGGCGGGAGAAGGACCGGGGAGCTGTTTTTT.

The chain recombines TRBV6-7 with TRBJ1-1, with D unresolved. TRBV6-7 is filed as an ORF, its function uncertain. V lost 0 bases and J lost 10, with 15 bases in between. CDR3 length: 14 residues. CDR3 in amino acids: CASSYSQRVPGAFF. CDR3 in DNA: TGTGCCAGCAGTTACTCGCAGAGGGTTCCGGGAGCTTTCTTT.

The J gene is TRBJ2-6, the V gene TRBV15; 7 nucleotides line up with TRBD1. This CDR3 spans 17 amino acids. The germline V gene has CDR1 LNHNV and CDR2 YYDKDF (reference sequence). J lost 2 bases, V lost 5 bases, and 9 bases had no gene match. The CDR3 loop reads CATSVGQETPGANVLTF. For the CDR3, the DNA is TGTGCCACCAGCGTAGGACAGGAAACTCCTGGGGCCAACGTCCTGACTTTC.

This chain connects TRBV11-2 to TRBJ2-1; D perhaps matches TRBD2 (5 bases). Germline V gives CDR1 SGHAT, CDR2 FQNNGV. The CDR3 totals 13 residues. Trimming removed 0 bases at V and 8 bases at J, with 8 bases between. The chain's CDR3 is CASSLEARDEQFF. CDR3 in DNA: TGTGCCAGCAGCTTAGAAGCGAGGGATGAGCAGTTCTTC.

The CDR3 loop is CASSAQGDTEAFF. In DNA form, the CDR3 reads TGTGCCAGCAGTGCACAGGGAGACACTGAAGCTTTCTTT. The gene calls are TRBV28 and TRBJ1-1, with D perhaps TRBD1 (6 bases). The CDR3 is 13 residues long. Germline V lookup: CDR1 MDHEN, CDR2 SYDVKM. The ends were cut back, 5 bases at V and 3 bases at J, with 10 bases in the middle.

The V and J genes are TRBV14 and TRBJ2-3; 7 bases align to TRBD1. The germline V gene has CDR1 SGHDN and CDR2 FVKESK. The trim removed 8 bases at V and 2 bases at J, leaving 13 bases unmatched. The CDR3 runs 16 residues. CDR3 sequence reads: CASEQLGTEITDTQYF. DNA for the CDR3: TGTGCCAGCGAACAATTGGGGACAGAAATCACAGATACGCAGTATTTT.

The chain recombines TRBV18 with TRBJ1-4; D is unclear. The CDR3 has 12 residues. The germline gives CDR1 KGHSH, CDR2 LQKENI. The V end lost 5 bases, the J end lost 8 bases, and 9 bases lay between the germline ends. The CDR3 region has the DNA TGTGCCAGCTCAACCGGGTTAGAAAAACTGTTTTTT. This gives the protein CASSTGLEKLFF.

The chain combines TRBV6-6 with TRBJ1-1; TRBD1 agrees at 7 bases. The germline V gene encodes CDR1 MNHNY and CDR2 SVGAGI (reference sequence). This CDR3 spans 15 amino acids. V lost 4 bases and J lost 4; bases outside the gene matches: 9. The CDR3 here is CASSFPTTGPTEAFF. CDR3 sequence (DNA): TGTGCCAGCAGTTTCCCGACGACAGGGCCCACTGAAGCTTTCTTT.

This clone has just a few counts. The CDR3 sequence: CASSFGSGFRQPQHF. The CDR3 coding sequence is TGTGCCAGCAGTTTTGGGTCGGGTTTTCGTCAGCCCCAGCATTTT. The chain combines TRBV28 with TRBJ1-5, with D uncertain. CDR3 length: 15 amino acids. Germline CDR1 MDHEN, CDR2 SYDVKM. Trimming took off 3 bases at V and 6 bases at J, with 15 bases between the two ends.

The genes are TRBV12-2 and TRBJ2-7. TRBV12-2 is deemed a pseudogene. The CDR3 is 16 amino acids. The CDR3 DNA reads as TGTGCAAGTCGCTTACTGACCCGGGACGGAACCTACGAGCAGTACGTC. Translation gives CASRLLTRDGTYEQYV.

The rearrangement links TRBV7-9 to TRBJ1-1, with D perhaps TRBD1 (6 bases). Germline V gene data show CDR1 as SEHNR and CDR2 as FQNEAQ (reference sequence). V was pared by 0 bases and J by 0 bases, with 8 bases between. This CDR3 has 15 residues. In DNA form, the CDR3 reads TGTGCCAGCAGCTTAGCGGACAGAATGAACACTGAAGCTTTCTTT. Translating it yields CASSLADRMNTEAFF.

By its share, this clone is large. The rearrangement uses TRBV28 and TRBJ2-5; the D is unclear. Trimming removed 1 base from V and 3 bases from J, with 9 bases in between. This CDR3 contains 14 residues. The germline V gene has CDR1 MDHEN and CDR2 SYDVKM. The CDR3 coding sequence is TGTGCCAGCAGTTTATTGGACGCAGAAGAGACCCAGTACTTC. It codes for CASSLLDAEETQYF.

This chain uses TRBV19 with TRBJ2-1, with 10 bases identical to TRBD2. Germline assignment: CDR1 LNHDA and CDR2 SQIVND (reference sequence). The length of the CDR3 is 21 residues. V lost 3 bases and J lost 0; bases outside the gene matches: 17. The CDR3 DNA sequence: TGTGCCAGTAGTATCATTATGGGGACTAGCGACCTCCCCGTCTCCTACAATGAGCAGTTCTTC. Its translation: CASSIIMGTSDLPVSYNEQFF.

This clone showed up just a few times. V and J are TRBV10-3 and TRBJ1-5; D not certain. V was shortened by 3 bases and J by 0 bases, with 9 bases between the two germline ends. CDR3 length equals 15 residues. The germline V gene has CDR1 ENHRY and CDR2 SYGVKD. The DNA of the CDR3 is TGTGCCATCAGTGATGCCGGAAATAGCAATCAGCCCCAGCATTTT. Its protein product is CAISDAGNSNQPQHF.

This clone was seen once. The chain couples TRBV10-2 to TRBJ1-5; D is ambiguous. Trimming stripped 6 bases from V and 6 bases from J, with 12 bases between. Germline CDR1 reads WSHSY; CDR2 reads SAAADI. The CDR3 sequence is 13 residues long. The CDR3 loop reads CASSQDFGQPQHF. CDR3 sequence (DNA): TGCGCCAGCAGCCAGGATTTTGGTCAGCCCCAGCATTTT.

The rearrangement uses TRBV27 and TRBJ2-1; 7 nucleotides align to TRBD2. Germline V gene lookup returns CDR1 MNHEY and CDR2 SMNVEV (reference sequence). J gave up 3 bases and V 9 bases, and 11 bases lay outside the gene matches. This CDR3 contains 15 residues. CDR3 residues: CARAWVAGYYNEQFF. In DNA, the CDR3 is TGTGCCAGGGCGTGGGTAGCGGGCTACTACAATGAGCAGTTCTTC.

V gene TRBV6-1 combines with J gene TRBJ2-5; D perhaps matches TRBD2 (6 bases). From germline, CDR1 is MNHNS and CDR2 SASEGT. V lost 7 bases and J 5 bases, leaving 20 bases between the germline ends. This CDR3 contains 15 residues. DNA for the CDR3: TGTGCCAGCACCGAAAGGCGGGGTGGGGCGGAGACCCAGTACTTC. Residues: CASTERRGGAETQYF.

The gene calls are TRBV4-1 and TRBJ1-5; perhaps TRBD1 as D (5 bases). The CDR3 is made up of 15 amino acids. CDR1 is MGHRA, CDR2 YSYEKL, per germline. Trimming pared 4 bases from V and 6 bases from J, leaving 16 bases between. The CDR3 nucleotides are TGCGCCAGCAGCCCGACAGCCACGCCGGGTCAGCCCCAGCATTTT. Residues: CASSPTATPGQPQHF.

This clone is medium-sized (0.01 to 0.1%) in the sample. The chain links TRBV4-1 to TRBJ2-3; TRBD2 is a possible D gene (5 bases). Trimming took off 6 bases at V and 6 bases at J, with 19 bases between the two ends. CDR1 and CDR2 from the germline V gene are MGHRA and YSYEKL. CDR3 length: 15 amino acids. Here the CDR3 reads CASRPIGDRLDTQYF. The CDR3 bases are TGCGCCAGCAGACCGATCGGGGATCGTTTGGATACGCAGTATTTT.